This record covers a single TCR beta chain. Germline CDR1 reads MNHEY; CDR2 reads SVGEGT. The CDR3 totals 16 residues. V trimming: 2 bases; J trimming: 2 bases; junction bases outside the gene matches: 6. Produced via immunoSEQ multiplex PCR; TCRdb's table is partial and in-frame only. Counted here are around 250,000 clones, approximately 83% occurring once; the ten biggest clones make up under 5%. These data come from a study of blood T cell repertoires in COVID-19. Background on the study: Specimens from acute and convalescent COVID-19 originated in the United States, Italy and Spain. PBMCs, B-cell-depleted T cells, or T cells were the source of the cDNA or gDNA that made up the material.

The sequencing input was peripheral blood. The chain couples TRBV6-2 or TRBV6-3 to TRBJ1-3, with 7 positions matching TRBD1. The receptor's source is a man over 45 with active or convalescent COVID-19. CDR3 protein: CASSYRDSRPGNTIYF. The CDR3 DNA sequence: TGTGCCAGCAGTTACCGGGACAGTCGGCCTGGAAACACCATATATTTT.